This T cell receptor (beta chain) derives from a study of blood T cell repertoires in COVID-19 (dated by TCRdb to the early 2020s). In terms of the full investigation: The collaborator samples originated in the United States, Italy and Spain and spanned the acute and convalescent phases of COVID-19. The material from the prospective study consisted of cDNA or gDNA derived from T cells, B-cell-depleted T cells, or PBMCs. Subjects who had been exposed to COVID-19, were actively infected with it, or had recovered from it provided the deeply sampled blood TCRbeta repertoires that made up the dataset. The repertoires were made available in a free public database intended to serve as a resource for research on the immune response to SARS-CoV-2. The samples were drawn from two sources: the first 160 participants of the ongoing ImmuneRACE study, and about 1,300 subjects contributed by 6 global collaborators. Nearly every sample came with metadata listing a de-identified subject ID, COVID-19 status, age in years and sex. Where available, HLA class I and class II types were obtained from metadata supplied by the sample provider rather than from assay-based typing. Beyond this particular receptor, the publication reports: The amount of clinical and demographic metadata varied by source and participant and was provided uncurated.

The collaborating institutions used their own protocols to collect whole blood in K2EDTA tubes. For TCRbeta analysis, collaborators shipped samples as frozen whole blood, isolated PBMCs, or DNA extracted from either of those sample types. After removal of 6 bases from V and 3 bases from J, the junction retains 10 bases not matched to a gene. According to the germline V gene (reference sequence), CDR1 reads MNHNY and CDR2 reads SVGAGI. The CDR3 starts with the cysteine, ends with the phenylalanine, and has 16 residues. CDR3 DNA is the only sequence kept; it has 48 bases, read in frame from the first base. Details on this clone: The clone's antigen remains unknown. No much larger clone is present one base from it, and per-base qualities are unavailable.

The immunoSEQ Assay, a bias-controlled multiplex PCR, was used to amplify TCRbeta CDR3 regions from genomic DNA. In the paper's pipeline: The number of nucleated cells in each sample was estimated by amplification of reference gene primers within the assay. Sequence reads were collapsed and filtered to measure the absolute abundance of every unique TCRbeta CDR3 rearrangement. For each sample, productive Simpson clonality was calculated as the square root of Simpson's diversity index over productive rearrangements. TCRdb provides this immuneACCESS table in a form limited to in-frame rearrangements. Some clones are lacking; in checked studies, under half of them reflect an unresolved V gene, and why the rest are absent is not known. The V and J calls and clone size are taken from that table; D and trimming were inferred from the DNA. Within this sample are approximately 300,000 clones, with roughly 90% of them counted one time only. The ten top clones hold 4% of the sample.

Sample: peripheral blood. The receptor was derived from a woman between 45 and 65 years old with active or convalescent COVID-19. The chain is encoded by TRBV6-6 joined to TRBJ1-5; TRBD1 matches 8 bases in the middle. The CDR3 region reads CASRTGQDLSNQPQHF. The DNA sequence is TGTGCCAGCAGAACGGGACAGGACCTATCCAATCAGCCCCAGCATTTT.